This TCR beta chain was profiled in a study of blood T cell repertoires in COVID-19. Across about two dozen US areas, participants ranged in age from about 18 to 90 years. Self-reported history from a screening survey and questionnaire set each donor's cohort. This table comes from immunoSEQ multiplex PCR, and its TCRdb copy is limited to in-frame clones, with some not included. Counted here are 250,000 to 300,000 clones, approximately 85% occurring once; the ten biggest clones make up 1.5% to 2%. The CDR3 has 16 amino acids. Trimming removed 0 bases from V and 4 bases from J, with 15 bases in between. Germline lookup yields CDR1 MDHEN and CDR2 SYDVKM.

The chain combines TRBV28 with TRBJ1-2; D unclear. The source of this sequence is a woman aged 45-59 years who had recovered from COVID-19. The sequenced sample was PBMCs or T cells enriched from blood (not recorded which). The CDR3 nucleotides are TGTGCCAGCAGTTTATGGGGCAGGTCTCGGGGCTATGGCTACACCTTC. The encoded protein is CASSLWGRSRGYGYTF.